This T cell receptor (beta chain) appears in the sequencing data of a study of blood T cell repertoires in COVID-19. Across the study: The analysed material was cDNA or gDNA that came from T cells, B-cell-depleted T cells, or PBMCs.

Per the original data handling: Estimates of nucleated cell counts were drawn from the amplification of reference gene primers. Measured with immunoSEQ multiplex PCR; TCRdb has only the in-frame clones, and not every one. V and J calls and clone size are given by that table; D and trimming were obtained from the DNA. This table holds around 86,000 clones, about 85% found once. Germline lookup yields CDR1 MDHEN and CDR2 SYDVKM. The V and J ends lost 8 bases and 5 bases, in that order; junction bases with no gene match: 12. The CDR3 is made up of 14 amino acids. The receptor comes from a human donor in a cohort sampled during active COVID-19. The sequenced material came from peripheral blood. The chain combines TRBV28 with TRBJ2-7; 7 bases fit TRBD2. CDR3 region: CASHGGFVINEQYF. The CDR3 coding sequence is TGTGCCAGCCACGGGGGGTTTGTAATTAACGAGCAGTACTTC.